The T cell receptor (beta chain) described here comes from a study of blood T cells in healthy people across ages. Study-level points and caveats: In the absence of known donor CMV status, changes in expanded clonotypes were possibly confounded. While age rose, TCR beta diversity per million T cells dropped in a roughly linear way.

This clonotype was observed a handful of times. Its cognate antigen is unknown. The ends were cut back, 5 bases at V and 7 bases at J, with 9 bases in the middle. This CDR3 has 11 amino acids. Germline lookup yields CDR1 LGHDT and CDR2 YNNKEL (reference sequence). Peripheral blood was drawn, ten milliliters per donor. Every sample had a minimum of 7 million PBMCs isolated. The second PCR ran roughly 6 to 11 cycles with a sample-barcoded 5' primer and J-beta primers. TCRdb used MiXCR to reprocess the 5' RACE reads, holding one entry per CDR3 protein. The sample holds about 1.1 million distinct CDR3 sequences, roughly two fifths seen once.

The sample taken for sequencing was blood. The rearrangement joins TRBV3-1 to TRBJ2-7, with D maybe TRBD2 (6 bases). The sequence was collected from a man younger than 35 in good health. CDR3 DNA: TGTGCCAGCAGCGGGAGGAATGAGCAGTACTTC. Its protein product is CASSGRNEQYF.